These T cell receptor beta chains were read from a single sample in a study of blood T cell repertoires in COVID-19. The assay was immunoSEQ multiplex PCR, and TCRdb's table has in-frame clones only and misses some. The data show approximately 140,000 clones, 88% seen once. Input material: peripheral blood. These receptors were collected from a man aged 45 to 65 with active or convalescent COVID-19. The CDR3 runs from the conserved cysteine through the conserved F or W. Rows may omit the clone size; those that give it use once, few, many or a size class.

J gene,V gene,clone size,CDR3 protein
TRBJ2-1,TRBV6-5,NA,CATRGGSSYNEQFF
TRBJ1-5,TRBV30,few,CAWAQGERQPQHF
TRBJ2-3,TRBV5-1,NA,CASSLAAPWLAGSTDTQYF
TRBJ2-1,TRBV5-1,NA,CASRPAGTGSGEQFF
TRBJ2-5,TRBV4-2,NA,CASSQSPGLAPQETQYF
TRBJ1-1,TRBV4-2,few,CASSQGGGAGNTEAFF
TRBJ1-6,TRBV5-6,few,CASSSGQGASRPLHF
TRBJ2-5,TRBV7-2,NA,CASSFTNSRGETQYF
TRBJ2-3,TRBV9,NA,CASSARLAGSTDTQYF
TRBJ1-3,TRBV6-8,NA,CASSYSNPGGNTIYF
TRBJ1-2,TRBV6-2/TRBV6-3,NA,CASSLHRETNYGYTF
TRBJ1-6,TRBV10-3,NA,CAFPGRTGGNSPLHF
TRBJ2-3,TRBV4-1,NA,CASSQETSLADTQYF
TRBJ2-1,TRBV6-6,NA,CASSQSGTSGRARDEQFF